The 32 T cell receptor beta chains presented below share a single source sample, sequenced in a study of T cell responses to AZD1222 COVID-19 vaccine. Repertoires were generated with immunoSEQ multiplex PCR, while TCRdb's copy carries only in-frame clones and drops some. This sample has around 170,000 clones; approximately 91% occur once, and the top ten carry nearly 1%. The source was peripheral blood, collected on day 0 of AZD1222 vaccination. These receptors were obtained from an adult in good health.

This clone was found once. One end of the junction fails to match germline, which may point to a read error. Other DNA variants within this sample encode the same CDR3. This chain connects TRBV7-6 to TRBJ2-2; a possible D gene is TRBD2 (5 bases). Germline V gene data show CDR1 as SGHVS and CDR2 as FNYEAQ. The CDR3 covers 15 residues. CDR3: CASSATLQNTGELFF. The CDR3 nucleotides are TGTGCCAGCAGCGCCACACTCCAAAACACCGGGGAGTTGTTTTTT.

V usage is TRBV7-2 and J usage is TRBJ1-2, with 10 nucleotides matching TRBD1. The V gene's germline CDR1 is SGHTA and CDR2 FQGNSA. V lost 4 bases, J lost 3 bases, and 5 bases stayed unmatched. The CDR3 covers 15 residues. DNA for the CDR3: TGTGCCAGCAGCTCCCGGGACAGGGGATACTATGGCTACACCTTC. As protein: CASSSRDRGYYGYTF.

The CDR3 sequence: CASSPWGQGNTEAFF. In DNA form, the CDR3 reads TGTGCCAGCAGCCCTTGGGGACAGGGGAACACTGAAGCTTTCTTT. The V call is TRBV9, the J call TRBJ1-1; 9 bases map to TRBD1. Germline V gene sequence: CDR1 SGDLS, CDR2 YYNGEE. The junction had 5 bases not matched to a gene; V was cut back by 4 bases and J by 1 base. The CDR3 length is 15 residues. The entire variable domain, with the rest obtained from reference TRBV9 and TRBJ1-1, is as follows: DSGVTQTPKHLITATGQRVTLRCSPRSGDLSVYWYQQSLDQGLQFLIQYYNGEERAKGNILERFSAQQFPDLHSELNLSSLELGDSALYFCASSPWGQGNTEAFFGQGTRLTVV.

The J gene is TRBJ2-1, the V gene TRBV12-5; 8 bases match TRBD1. Unmatched junction bases numbered 13, after V lost 5 bases and J lost 7 bases. This CDR3 has 16 amino acids. The germline V gene has CDR1 LGHNT and CDR2 FRNRAP. The DNA for the CDR3 is TGTGCTAGTGGTCTAAGCGGAGGGACAGGTCGTAATGAGCAGTTCTTC. It translates to CASGLSGGTGRNEQFF. The full variable domain, with the rest looked up from reference TRBV12-5 and TRBJ2-1, is DARVTQTPRHKVTEMGQEVTMRCQPILGHNTVFWYRQTMMQGLELLAYFRNRAPLDDSGMPKDRFSAEMPDATLATLKIQPSEPRDSAVYFCASGLSGGTGRNEQFFGPGTRLTVL.

The chain employs TRBV5-1 and TRBJ2-5; D gene unclear. V lost 0 bases and J lost 1, with 10 bases in between. CDR3 length equals 15 residues. CDR1 and CDR2 (germline): SGHRS, YFSETQ. DNA for the CDR3: TGCGCCAGCAGCTTGGCCCCAGGCGTCCAAGAGACCCAGTACTTC. This encodes CASSLAPGVQETQYF.

This clone showed up just once. The chain joins TRBV19 to TRBJ2-4; D gene ambiguous. V shed 3 bases and J shed 0 bases, with 9 bases lying between them. The germline CDR1 and CDR2 sequences are LNHDA and SQIVND (reference sequence). The CDR3 is 15 amino acids. The DNA for the CDR3 is TGTGCCAGTAGTATTAATCGGCTAGCCAAAAACATTCAGTACTTC. Amino acids: CASSINRLAKNIQYF. Based on the CDR3 plus reference TRBV19 and TRBJ2-4, the full variable domain is DGGITQSPKYLFRKEGQNVTLSCEQNLNHDAMYWYRQDPGQGLRLIYYSQIVNDFQKGDIAEGYSVSREKKESFPLTVTSAQKNPTAFYLCASSINRLAKNIQYFGAGTRLSVL.

V is TRBV6-2 or TRBV6-3 and J is TRBJ2-3, with 12 bases identical to TRBD2. CDR1 and CDR2 (germline): MNHEY, SVGEGT. V lost 2 bases, J lost 0 bases, and 6 bases stayed unmatched. The CDR3 extends over 18 amino acids. CDR3 sequence reads: CASSYGLAGRTSTDTQYF. CDR3 nucleotides: TGTGCCAGCAGTTACGGACTAGCGGGGCGAACTAGCACAGATACGCAGTATTTT.

The chain joins TRBV12-3 or TRBV12-4 to TRBJ1-1; D gene ambiguous. The CDR3 spans 12 residues. Between the trimmed V and J ends, which lost 1 base and 3 bases, there was a span of 3 bases. The CDR3: CASSLGDTEAFF. In DNA form, the CDR3 reads TGTGCCAGCAGTTTAGGGGACACTGAAGCTTTCTTT.

The J gene is TRBJ2-7, the V gene TRBV4-2; D uncertain. V dropped 0 bases and J dropped 4 bases, with 13 bases sitting between them. This CDR3 region has 15 residues. In germline, CDR1 is LGHNA, CDR2 YNFKEQ. The DNA of the CDR3 is TGTGCCAGCAGCCAAGATACAGCAAGCGCTTACGAGCAGTACTTC. Amino acids: CASSQDTASAYEQYF.

This chain links TRBV4-3 with TRBJ1-4; D is possibly TRBD1 (6 bases). Trimming cost V 1 base and J 0 bases, with 18 bases left between them. Germline CDR1 reads LGHNA; CDR2 reads YSLEER. This CDR3 spans 19 amino acids. The CDR3 sequence: CASSQAVGAGFSTNEKLFF. CDR3 bases: TGCGCCAGCAGCCAAGCGGTGGGGGCAGGGTTCTCAACTAATGAAAAACTGTTTTTT.

The chain uses TRBV2 and TRBJ1-2; tentative D call: TRBD1 (5 bases). Germline loops: CDR1 SNHLY, CDR2 FYNNEI. The CDR3 is 16 amino acids. V was shortened by 5 bases and J by 1 base, with 17 bases between the two germline ends. CDR3 DNA sequence: TGTGCCAGCAGTCGAAGACGGGCCGGGGGTAACTATGGCTACACCTTC. It codes for CASSRRRAGGNYGYTF.

The gene calls are TRBV29-1 and TRBJ2-1; no clear D. Trimming removed 6 bases at V and 6 bases at J, with 9 bases between. From germline, CDR1 is SQVTM and CDR2 ANQGSEA. The CDR3 has 11 residues. CDR3 amino acids: CSVKRINEQFF. The CDR3 bases are TGCAGCGTAAAGCGAATCAATGAGCAGTTCTTC.

The chain is built from TRBV6-5 and TRBJ2-2; tentative D call: TRBD2 (5 bases). CDR3 size: 15 residues. Trimming took 6 bases from V and 0 from J, leaving 11 bases between them. Germline V gene lookup returns CDR1 MNHEY and CDR2 SVGAGI. CDR3 residues: CASSSWTANTGELFF. In nucleotides, the CDR3 is TGTGCCAGCAGCTCCTGGACTGCGAACACCGGGGAGCTGTTTTTT.

The chain is built from TRBV27 and TRBJ1-5; D gene ambiguous. With 3 bases removed from V and 5 bases from J, the gap between germline ends came to 14 bases. This CDR3 has 15 residues. Germline values: CDR1 MNHEY, CDR2 SMNVEV (reference sequence). The CDR3 region has the DNA TGTGCCAGCAGTTTTTACAGTGCGGTAGATCAGCCCCAGCATTTT. Translating gives CASSFYSAVDQPQHF.

The sample holds one count of this clone. This chain joins TRBV19 and TRBJ1-5, with unresolved D. The germline V and J ends were trimmed by 4 bases and 1 base, with 11 bases remaining between them. This CDR3 region has 15 residues. Germline V lookup: CDR1 LNHDA, CDR2 SQIVND (reference sequence). CDR3 residues: CASSTNLDSNQPQHF. The CDR3 bases are TGTGCCAGTAGTACAAATCTTGACAGCAATCAGCCCCAGCATTTT.

This clone was picked up a small number of times. The CDR3 DNA is TGTGCCAGCATTCGGGACAGTCCTAACACTGAAGCTTTCTTT. This translates into CASIRDSPNTEAFF. The chain couples TRBV2 to TRBJ1-1; 7 bases line up with TRBD1. This CDR3 contains 14 residues. Germline V gene sequence: CDR1 SNHLY, CDR2 FYNNEI. The V and J ends lost 7 bases and 2 bases, in that order; junction bases with no gene match: 7.

The chain combines TRBV4-1 with TRBJ2-7, with D hard to call. The CDR3 spans 13 residues. Trimming pared 2 bases from V and 3 bases from J, leaving 8 bases between. Per germline, CDR1 MGHRA and CDR2 YSYEKL. The DNA of the CDR3 is TGCGCCAGCAGCCAACATGGCAACTACGAGCAGTACTTC. It encodes CASSQHGNYEQYF.

This chain joins TRBV3-1 (or the pseudogene TRBV3-2) and TRBJ1-2; tentative D call: TRBD1 (5 bases). CDR1 and CDR2 (germline): LGHDT, YNNKEL (reference sequence). V was clipped by 0 bases and J by 8 bases, with 16 bases between them. The CDR3 consists of 15 residues. The CDR3 protein is CASSQEARGWLGYTF. In DNA form, the CDR3 reads TGTGCCAGCAGCCAAGAAGCCCGGGGCTGGCTAGGCTACACCTTC.

The chain combines TRBV9 with TRBJ2-7; 7 bases agree with TRBD1. Germline CDR1 is SGDLS and CDR2 is YYNGEE. V dropped 4 bases and J dropped 2; count of bases not matched to a gene: 6. The CDR3 extends over 14 amino acids. CDR3 residues: CASSPRTGTYEQYF. The CDR3 DNA sequence: TGTGCCAGCAGCCCCCGGACAGGCACCTACGAGCAGTACTTC.

This chain links TRBV5-3 with TRBJ2-7; a possible D gene is TRBD2 (6 bases). TRBV5-3 has ORF status, its function being uncertain. V lost 10 bases, J lost 1 base, and 24 bases lay in between. The CDR3 spans 16 residues. The CDR3 here is CAGGLTTSIESYEQYF. Here the CDR3 DNA reads TGTGCCGGAGGGCTAACTACTAGTATCGAGTCCTACGAGCAGTACTTC.

The CDR3, as DNA: TGTGCCAGCAGCCAAGGCCAAGTCAGCATTACCACTGAAGCTTTCTTT. It codes for CASSQGQVSITTEAFF. The V call is TRBV4-2, the J call TRBJ1-1; no firm D call. V was shortened by 1 base and J by 4 bases, with 16 bases between the two germline ends. Germline assignment: CDR1 LGHNA and CDR2 YNFKEQ. This CDR3 is 16 amino acids long.

The chain has TRBV27 and TRBJ2-3, with D hard to call. The germline V gene has CDR1 MNHEY and CDR2 SMNVEV (reference sequence). The CDR3 length is 14 residues. V lost 3 bases and J lost 4, with 11 bases in between. The CDR3 bases are TGTGCCAGCAGTTTGAAGAGAGAGGCAGATACGCAGTATTTT. Translating it yields CASSLKREADTQYF.

This clone was recorded only once. The chain couples TRBV29-1 to TRBJ2-6; 7 nucleotides match TRBD2. Germline trimming cut 7 bases from V and 0 bases from J; bases unmatched to any gene: 12. CDR3 length equals 17 residues. In germline, CDR1 is SQVTM, CDR2 ANQGSEA. Here the CDR3 reads CSALGGFGLSGANVLTF. CDR3 DNA sequence: TGCAGCGCGTTGGGGGGGTTCGGTCTCTCTGGGGCCAACGTCCTGACTTTC.

This sequence joins TRBV19 and TRBJ1-5; possibly TRBD1 for D (6 bases). V was pared by 2 bases and J by 7 bases, with 12 bases between. Germline lookup yields CDR1 LNHDA and CDR2 SQIVND (reference sequence). The CDR3 consists of 14 residues. The CDR3 loop reads CASSIMGAGQPQHF. The CDR3 nucleotides are TGTGCCAGTAGTATAATGGGGGCTGGACAGCCCCAGCATTTT.

The chain links TRBV4-1 to TRBJ2-7; 10 bases agree with TRBD1. This CDR3 comprises 16 residues. In germline, CDR1 is MGHRA, CDR2 YSYEKL. Trimming removed 1 base from V and 2 bases from J; junction bases left unmatched: 5. In DNA, the CDR3 is TGCGCCAGCAGCCAAGCCCTGGACAGGGGGGCCTACGAGCAGTACTTC. Amino acids: CASSQALDRGAYEQYF.

This clone was detected only once. The rearrangement uses TRBV12-3 or TRBV12-4 and TRBJ1-3, with D hard to call. The CDR3 has 13 residues. The ends were cut back, 7 bases at V and 2 bases at J, with 9 bases in the middle. In DNA, the CDR3 is TGTGCCAGCATCGAACCTCCTGGAAACACCATATATTTT. The encoded protein is CASIEPPGNTIYF.

V usage is TRBV4-1 and J usage is TRBJ2-3, with 7 bases that match TRBD1. V lost 0 bases and J lost 8; bases outside the gene matches: 2. CDR1 and CDR2 from the germline V gene are MGHRA and YSYEKL. The CDR3 sequence is 13 residues long. The CDR3 region has the DNA TGCGCCAGCAGCCAAGAAGGGGGCCCTACGCAGTATTTT. Protein: CASSQEGGPTQYF.

This chain links TRBV7-3 with TRBJ2-1, with TRBD2 matching over 7 bases. V shed 5 bases, J shed 12 bases, and the junction held 10 bases outside the gene matches. The CDR3 runs to 13 residues. Germline V gene lookup returns CDR1 SGHTA and CDR2 FQGTGA. The CDR3 DNA sequence: TGTGCCAGCAGCCAAAAGGCGGGAGTGACGCAGTTCTTC. As protein: CASSQKAGVTQFF.

The rearrangement joins TRBV29-1 to TRBJ2-7; TRBD2 agrees at 7 bases. CDR1 and CDR2 (germline): SQVTM, ANQGSEA. This CDR3 is 15 amino acids long. V gave up 0 bases and J gave up 0 bases; unmatched junction bases: 5. The CDR3 nucleotides read TGCAGCGTTGAAGATTCTGGGAGGGGCTCCTACGAGCAGTACTTC. It translates to CSVEDSGRGSYEQYF.

The rearrangement links TRBV29-1 to TRBJ1-1; D perhaps matches TRBD1 (5 bases). Trimming removed 7 bases from V and 7 bases from J, with 13 bases in between. Germline values: CDR1 SQVTM, CDR2 ANQGSEA. The CDR3 is 11 amino acids. The CDR3 DNA is TGCAGCGCCGCTAACGGGGGTGAAGCTTTCTTT. Translated, it gives CSAANGGEAFF.

The rearrangement uses TRBV6-5 and TRBJ2-7; 7 nucleotides line up with TRBD1. The CDR3 runs 16 residues. Germline values: CDR1 MNHEY, CDR2 SVGAGI. Unmatched junction bases numbered 8, after V lost 0 bases and J lost 3 bases. CDR3 sequence reads: CASSYSAPGTDYEQYF. The CDR3 DNA is TGTGCCAGCAGTTACTCGGCCCCCGGGACAGACTACGAGCAGTACTTC.

A note on this clone: The same CDR3 also results from other DNA sequences found in this sample. The rearrangement joins TRBV28 to TRBJ1-4; 8 bases are a match to TRBD1. CDR3 length: 15 residues. The V gene's germline CDR1 is MDHEN and CDR2 SYDVKM. J lost 2 bases, V lost 5 bases, and 4 bases had no gene match. The CDR3 reads CASSAAGGTNEKLFF. CDR3 coding DNA: TGTGCCAGCAGTGCCGCAGGGGGCACTAATGAAAAACTGTTTTTT.